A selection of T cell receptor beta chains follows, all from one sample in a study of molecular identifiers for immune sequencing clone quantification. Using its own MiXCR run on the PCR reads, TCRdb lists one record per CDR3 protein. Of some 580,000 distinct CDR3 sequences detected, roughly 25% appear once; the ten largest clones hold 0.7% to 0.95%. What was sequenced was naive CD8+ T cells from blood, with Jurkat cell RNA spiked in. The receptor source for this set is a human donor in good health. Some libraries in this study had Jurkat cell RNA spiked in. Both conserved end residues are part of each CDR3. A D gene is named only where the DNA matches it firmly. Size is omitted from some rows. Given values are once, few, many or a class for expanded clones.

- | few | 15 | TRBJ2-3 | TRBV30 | TGTGCCTGGAGTGTTATAGGGGTGGGCACAGATACGCAGTATTTT | CAWSVIGVGTDTQYF
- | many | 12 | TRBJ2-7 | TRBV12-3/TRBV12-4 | TGTGCCAGCAGTTTTGCGCCCTACGAGCAGTACTTC | CASSFAPYEQYF
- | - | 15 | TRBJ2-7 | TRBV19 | TGTGCCGGTAGTCCAGGGGGGACAACCTCCTACGAGCAGTACTTC | CAGSPGGTTSYEQYF
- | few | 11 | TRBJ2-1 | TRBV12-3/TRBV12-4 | TGTGCCAGCAGCTTAGCGGTGGGTTGGTTCTTC | CASSLAVGWFF
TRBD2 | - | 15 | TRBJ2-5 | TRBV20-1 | TGCAGTGCTAGAACTAGCGGGATGGGCCAAGAGACCCAGTACTTC | CSARTSGMGQETQYF
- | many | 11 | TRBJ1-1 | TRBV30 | TGTGCCTGGAGTCCGGGCGCTGAAGCTTTCTTT | CAWSPGAEAFF
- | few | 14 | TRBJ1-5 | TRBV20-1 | TGCAGTGCTAGTTCCCACAGGGAAAATCAGCCCCAGCATTTT | CSASSHRENQPQHF
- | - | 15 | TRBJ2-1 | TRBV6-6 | TGTGCCAGCAGTTACGACGACAGCTCCTACGATGAGCAGTTCTTC | CASSYDDSSYDEQFF
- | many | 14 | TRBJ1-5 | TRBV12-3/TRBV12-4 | TGTGCCAGCGCCCTGGGACGAGGCAATCAGCCCCAGCATTTT | CASALGRGNQPQHF
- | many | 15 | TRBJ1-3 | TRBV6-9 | TGTGCCAGCAGTCAAACAGGCCCCCCTGGAAACACCATATATTTT | CASSQTGPPGNTIYF
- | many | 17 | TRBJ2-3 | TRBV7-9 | TGTGCCAGCAGTTCGAACCGACAGACGATTAGCACAGATACGCAGTATTTT | CASSSNRQTISTDTQYF
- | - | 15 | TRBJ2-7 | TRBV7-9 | TGTGCCAGCAGCTCCGCGGTAGGGTGGGGTTACAAGCAGTACTTC | CASSSAVGWGYKQYF
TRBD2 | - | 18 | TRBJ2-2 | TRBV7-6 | TGTGCCAGCAGCCTCGACATTAGGGGTGGCGGGAGTGCCGGGGAGCTGTTTTTT | CASSLDIRGGGSAGELFF
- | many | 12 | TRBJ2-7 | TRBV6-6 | TGTGCCAGCAGTTACAACCAGGGCGAGCAGTACTTC | CASSYNQGEQYF
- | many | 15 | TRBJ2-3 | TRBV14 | TGTGCCAGCAGCCACTTAGACTTAAGCACAGATACGCAGTATTTT | CASSHLDLSTDTQYF
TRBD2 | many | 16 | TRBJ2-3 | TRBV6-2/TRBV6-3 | TGTGCCAGCAGTTACGGACTAGCGGTGGGCACAGATACGCAGTATTTT | CASSYGLAVGTDTQYF
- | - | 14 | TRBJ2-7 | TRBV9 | TGTGGCTGCAGCCCGGGGACTGGGGCCTACGAGCAGTACTTC | CGCSPGTGAYEQYF
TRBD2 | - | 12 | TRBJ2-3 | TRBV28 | TGTGTCAACAGTTTCGAAGCGGGATTTCGGTATTTT | CVNSFEAGFRYF
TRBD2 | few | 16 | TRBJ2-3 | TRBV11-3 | TGTGCCAGCAGCTTAAGGACTAGCGGGGCCACAGATACGCAGTATTTT | CASSLRTSGATDTQYF
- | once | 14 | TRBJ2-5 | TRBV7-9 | TGTGCCAGCTATTTCACGGAAGAAGGAGAGCCCCAGTACTTC | CASYFTEEGEPQYF
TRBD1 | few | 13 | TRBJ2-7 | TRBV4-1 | TGCGCCAGCAGCCAGCTACAGGGGCTCGAGCAGTACTTC | CASSQLQGLEQYF
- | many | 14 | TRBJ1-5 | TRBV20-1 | TGCAGTGCTAGAGCGCGCCGAGGTAATCAGCCCCAGCATTTT | CSARARRGNQPQHF
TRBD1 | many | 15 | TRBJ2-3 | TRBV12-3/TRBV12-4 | TGTGCCAGCAGAGGTAGCGTAGGGGGCATAGATACGCAGTATTTT | CASRGSVGGIDTQYF
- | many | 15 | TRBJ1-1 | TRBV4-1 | TGCGCCAGCAGCCAAGAGCCTTTAGTGAACACTGAAGCTTTCTTT | CASSQEPLVNTEAFF
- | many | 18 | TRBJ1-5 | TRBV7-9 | TGTGCCAGCAGCTTAGGCCCCGGACAAGGGATTAGCAATCAGCCCCAGCATTTT | CASSLGPGQGISNQPQHF
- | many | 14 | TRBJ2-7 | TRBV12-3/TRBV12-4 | TGTGCCAGCAGTTACGGTCGGGGGTTGTACGAGCAGTACTTC | CASSYGRGLYEQYF
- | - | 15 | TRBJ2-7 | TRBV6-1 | TGTGCCAGCAGTGAACCGGACACGGGTCCCTACGAGCAGTACTTC | CASSEPDTGPYEQYF
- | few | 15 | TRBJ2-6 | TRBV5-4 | TGTGCCAGCAAACAGGGCTACTCTGGGGCCAACGTCCTGACTTTC | CASKQGYSGANVLTF
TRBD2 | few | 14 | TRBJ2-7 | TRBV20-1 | TGCAGTGCTCCCCAGCATGGGACTAGCTACGAGCAGTACTTC | CSAPQHGTSYEQYF
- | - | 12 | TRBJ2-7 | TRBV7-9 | TGTGCCAGCAGCTTAGGCAGCGACGAGCAGCACTTC | CASSLGSDEQHF
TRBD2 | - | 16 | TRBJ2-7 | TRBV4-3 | TGCGCCAGCAGCCGTGCAGAGCGGGGGCCTTCCTACGAGCAGTACTTC | CASSRAERGPSYEQYF